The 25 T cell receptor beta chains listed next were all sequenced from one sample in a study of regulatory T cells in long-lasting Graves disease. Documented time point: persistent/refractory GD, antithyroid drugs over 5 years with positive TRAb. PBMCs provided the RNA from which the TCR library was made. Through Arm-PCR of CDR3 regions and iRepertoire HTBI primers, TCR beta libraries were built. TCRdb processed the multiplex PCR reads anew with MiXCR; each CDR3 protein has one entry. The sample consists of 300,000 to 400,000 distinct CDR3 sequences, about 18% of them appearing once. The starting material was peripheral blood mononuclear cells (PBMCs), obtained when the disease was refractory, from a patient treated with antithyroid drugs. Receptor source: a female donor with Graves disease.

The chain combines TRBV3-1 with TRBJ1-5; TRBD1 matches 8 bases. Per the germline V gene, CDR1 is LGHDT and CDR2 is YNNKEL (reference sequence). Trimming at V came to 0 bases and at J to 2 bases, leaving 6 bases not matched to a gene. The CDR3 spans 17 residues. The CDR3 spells CASSQDWTGTGNQPQHF. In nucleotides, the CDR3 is TGTGCCAGCAGCCAAGACTGGACAGGGACTGGCAATCAGCCCCAGCATTTT.

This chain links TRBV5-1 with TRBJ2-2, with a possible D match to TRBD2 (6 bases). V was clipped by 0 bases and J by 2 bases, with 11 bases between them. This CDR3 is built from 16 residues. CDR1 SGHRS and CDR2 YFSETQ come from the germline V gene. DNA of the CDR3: TGCGCCAGCAGCTTGGGTGCGGGGTTAAACACCGGGGAGCTGTTTTTT. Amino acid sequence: CASSLGAGLNTGELFF. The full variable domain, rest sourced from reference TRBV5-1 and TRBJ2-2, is KAGVTQTPRYLIKTRGQQVTLSCSPISGHRSVSWYQQTPGQGLQFLFEYFSETQRNKGNFPGRFSGRQFSNSRSEMNVSTLELGDSALYLCASSLGAGLNTGELFFGEGSRLTVL.

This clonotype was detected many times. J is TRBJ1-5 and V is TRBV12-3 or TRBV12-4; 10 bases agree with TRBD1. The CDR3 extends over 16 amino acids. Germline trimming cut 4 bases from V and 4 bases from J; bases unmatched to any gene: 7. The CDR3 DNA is TGTGCCAGCAGTTGGAGGGACAGGGGTGGGAATCAGCCCCAGCATTTT. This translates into CASSWRDRGGNQPQHF.

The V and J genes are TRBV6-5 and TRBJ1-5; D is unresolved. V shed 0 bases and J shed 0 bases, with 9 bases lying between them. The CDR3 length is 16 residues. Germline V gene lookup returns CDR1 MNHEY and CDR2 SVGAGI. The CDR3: CASSYSHPYSNQPQHF. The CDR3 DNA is TGTGCCAGCAGTTACTCGCACCCGTATAGCAATCAGCCCCAGCATTTT.

The CDR3 DNA is TGTGCCAGCAGTTTATCCGGATTAAGCACTGAAGCTTTCTTT. This encodes CASSLSGLSTEAFF. The rearrangement uses TRBV28 and TRBJ1-1; D is unresolved. In germline, CDR1 is MDHEN, CDR2 SYDVKM. This CDR3 is 14 amino acids long. The V end lost 1 base, the J end lost 4 bases, and 10 bases lay between the germline ends.

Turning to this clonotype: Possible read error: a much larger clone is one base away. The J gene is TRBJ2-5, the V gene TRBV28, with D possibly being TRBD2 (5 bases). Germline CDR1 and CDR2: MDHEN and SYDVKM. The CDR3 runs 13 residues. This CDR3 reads CASSQDWGETQCF. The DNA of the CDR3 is TGTGCCAGCAGCCAAGATTGGGGAGAGACCCAGTGCTTC.

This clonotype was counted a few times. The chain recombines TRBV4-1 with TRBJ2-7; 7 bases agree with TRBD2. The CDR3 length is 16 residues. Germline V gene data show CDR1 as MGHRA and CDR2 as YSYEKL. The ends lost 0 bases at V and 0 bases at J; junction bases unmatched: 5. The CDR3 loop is CASSQDPSGSSYEQYF. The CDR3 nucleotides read TGCGCCAGCAGCCAAGATCCTAGCGGAAGCTCCTACGAGCAGTACTTC.

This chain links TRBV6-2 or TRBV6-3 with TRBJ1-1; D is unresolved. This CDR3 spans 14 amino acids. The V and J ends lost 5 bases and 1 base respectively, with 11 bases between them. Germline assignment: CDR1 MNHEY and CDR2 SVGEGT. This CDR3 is CASSVRTANTEAFF. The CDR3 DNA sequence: TGTGCCAGCAGTGTTAGAACAGCGAACACTGAAGCTTTCTTT.

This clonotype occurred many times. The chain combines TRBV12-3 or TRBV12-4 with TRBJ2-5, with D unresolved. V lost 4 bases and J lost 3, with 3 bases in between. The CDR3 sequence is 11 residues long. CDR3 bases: TGTGCCAGCAGTTCGGAAGAGACCCAGTACTTC. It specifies CASSSEETQYF.

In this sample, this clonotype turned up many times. The DNA of the CDR3 is TGTGCCTGGTCCCGACTAGCGAGGAACACCGGGGAGCTGTTTTTT. Translation: CAWSRLARNTGELFF. V usage is TRBV30 and J usage is TRBJ2-2, with 8 bases that match TRBD2. The junction had 6 bases not matched to a gene; V was cut back by 5 bases and J by 1 base. CDR1 is GTSNPN and CDR2 is SVGIG in the germline V gene (reference sequence). The CDR3 runs 15 residues.

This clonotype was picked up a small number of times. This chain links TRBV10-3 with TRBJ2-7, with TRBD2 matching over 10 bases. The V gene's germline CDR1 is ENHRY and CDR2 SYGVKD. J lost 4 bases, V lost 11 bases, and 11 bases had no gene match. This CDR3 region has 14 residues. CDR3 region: CAAGDTSGTYEQYF. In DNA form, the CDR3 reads TGTGCCGCGGGGGATACTAGCGGGACTTACGAGCAGTACTTC.

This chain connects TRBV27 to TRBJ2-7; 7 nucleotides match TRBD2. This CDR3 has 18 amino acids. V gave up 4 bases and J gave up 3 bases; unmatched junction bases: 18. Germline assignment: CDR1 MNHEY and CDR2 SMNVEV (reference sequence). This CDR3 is CASSSTLAMYANNYEQYF. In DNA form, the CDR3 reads TGTGCCAGCAGTTCCACACTAGCGATGTACGCTAACAACTACGAGCAGTACTTC.

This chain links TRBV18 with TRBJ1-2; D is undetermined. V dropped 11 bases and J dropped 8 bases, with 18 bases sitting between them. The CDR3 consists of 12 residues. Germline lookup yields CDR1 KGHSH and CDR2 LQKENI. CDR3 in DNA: TGTGCCTGCGCGGCCCCAGTCGAGGGCTACACCTTC. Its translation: CACAAPVEGYTF.

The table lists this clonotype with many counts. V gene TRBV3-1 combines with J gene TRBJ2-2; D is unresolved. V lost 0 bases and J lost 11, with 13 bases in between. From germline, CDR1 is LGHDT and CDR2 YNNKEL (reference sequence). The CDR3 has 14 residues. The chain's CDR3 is CASSQDQTTTELFF. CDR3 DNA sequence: TGTGCCAGCAGCCAAGATCAAACAACGACCGAGCTGTTTTTT.

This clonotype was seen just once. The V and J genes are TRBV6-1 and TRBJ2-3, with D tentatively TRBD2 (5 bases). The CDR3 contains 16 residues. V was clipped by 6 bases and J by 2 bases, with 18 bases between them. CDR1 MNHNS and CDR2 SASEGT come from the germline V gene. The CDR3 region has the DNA TGTGCCAGCAGACCCGGGAAGGTGGCAAACACAGATACGCAGTATTTT. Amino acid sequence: CASRPGKVANTDTQYF.

CDR3 in DNA: TGTGCCACCCATAGCGGGCTTAACTCCTACGAGCAGTACTTC. Translating it yields CATHSGLNSYEQYF. The rearrangement links TRBV10-3 to TRBJ2-7, with TRBD2 identical over 7 bases. CDR3 size: 14 residues. Germline lookup yields CDR1 ENHRY and CDR2 SYGVKD. V was pared by 10 bases and J by 0 bases, with 9 bases of the junction left unmatched.

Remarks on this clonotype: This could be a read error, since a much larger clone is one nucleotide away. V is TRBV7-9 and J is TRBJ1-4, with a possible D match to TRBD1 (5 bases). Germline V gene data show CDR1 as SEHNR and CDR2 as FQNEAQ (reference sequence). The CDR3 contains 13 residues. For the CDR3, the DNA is TGTGCCAACAGCTTAGGGGTGGATGAAAAACTGTTTTTT. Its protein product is CANSLGVDEKLFF.

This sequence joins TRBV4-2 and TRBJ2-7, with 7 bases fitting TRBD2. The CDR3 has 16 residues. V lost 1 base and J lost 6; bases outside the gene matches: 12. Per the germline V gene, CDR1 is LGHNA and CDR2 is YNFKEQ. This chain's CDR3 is CASSQALGGRVREQYF. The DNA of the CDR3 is TGTGCCAGCAGCCAAGCTCTCGGAGGGAGGGTGCGCGAGCAGTACTTC.

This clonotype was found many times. The CDR3, as DNA: TGTGCCAGCAGCCAAATCACCGGACGCCGGGGAGAGACCCAGTACTTC. As protein: CASSQITGRRGETQYF. J is TRBJ2-5 and V is TRBV3-1; D is perhaps TRBD2 (5 bases). Looked up from germline, CDR1 is LGHDT and CDR2 is YNNKEL (reference sequence). This CDR3 comprises 16 residues. With 2 bases removed from V and 4 bases from J, the gap between germline ends came to 17 bases.

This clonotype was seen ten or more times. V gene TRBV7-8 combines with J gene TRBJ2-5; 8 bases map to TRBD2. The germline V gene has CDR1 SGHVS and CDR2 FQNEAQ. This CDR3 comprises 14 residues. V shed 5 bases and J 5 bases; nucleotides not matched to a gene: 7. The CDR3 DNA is TGTGCCAGCAGCGCCCTTCGCGGGAGGGAGACCCAGTACTTC. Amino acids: CASSALRGRETQYF.

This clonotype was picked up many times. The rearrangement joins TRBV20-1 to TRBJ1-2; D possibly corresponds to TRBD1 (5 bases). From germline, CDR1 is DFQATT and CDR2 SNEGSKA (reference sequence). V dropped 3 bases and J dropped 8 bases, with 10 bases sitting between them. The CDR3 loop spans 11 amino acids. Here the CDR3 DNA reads TGCAGTGCTAGGGGGCGAGAGGGCTACACCTTC. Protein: CSARGREGYTF.

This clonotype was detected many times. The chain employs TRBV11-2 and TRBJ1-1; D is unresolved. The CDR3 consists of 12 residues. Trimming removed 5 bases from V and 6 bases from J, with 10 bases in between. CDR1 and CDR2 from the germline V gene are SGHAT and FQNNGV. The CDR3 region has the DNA TGTGCCAGCAGCATCGTCCCAGCTGAAGCTTTCTTT. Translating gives CASSIVPAEAFF. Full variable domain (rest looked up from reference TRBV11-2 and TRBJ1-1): EAGVAQSPRYKIIEKRQSVAFWCNPISGHATLYWYQQILGQGPKLLIQFQNNGVVDDSQLPKDRFSAERLKGVDSTLKIQPAKLEDSAVYLCASSIVPAEAFFGQGTRLTVV.

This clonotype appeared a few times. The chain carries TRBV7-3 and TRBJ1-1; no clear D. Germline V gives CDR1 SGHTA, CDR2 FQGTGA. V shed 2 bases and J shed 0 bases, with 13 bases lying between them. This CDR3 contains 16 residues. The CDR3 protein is CASSLAPGTMNTEAFF. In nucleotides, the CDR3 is TGTGCCAGCAGCTTAGCTCCTGGAACAATGAACACTGAAGCTTTCTTT.

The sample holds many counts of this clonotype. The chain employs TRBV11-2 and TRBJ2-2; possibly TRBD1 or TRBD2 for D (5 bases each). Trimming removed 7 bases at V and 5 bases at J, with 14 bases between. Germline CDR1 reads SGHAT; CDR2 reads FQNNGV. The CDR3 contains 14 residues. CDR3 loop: CASTWGSMTGELFF. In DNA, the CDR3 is TGTGCCAGCACATGGGGGTCTATGACCGGGGAGCTGTTTTTT.

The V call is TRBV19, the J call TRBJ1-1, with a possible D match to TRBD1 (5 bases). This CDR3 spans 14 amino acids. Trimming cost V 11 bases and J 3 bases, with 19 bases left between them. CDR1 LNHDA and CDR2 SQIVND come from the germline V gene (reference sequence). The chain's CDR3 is CAASVSGTDTEAFF. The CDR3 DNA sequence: TGTGCCGCCTCTGTGTCCGGGACGGACACTGAAGCTTTCTTT.